This TCR beta chain was observed in a study of T cell responses to AZD1222 COVID-19 vaccine. Generated by immunoSEQ multiplex PCR, the TCRdb table keeps only in-frame clones and is missing some. The sample consists of about 120,000 clones, around 87% of them appearing once. About this clone: As yet, its antigen is unknown.

Germline V lookup: CDR1 MNHEY, CDR2 SVGAGI. The CDR3 is made up of 15 amino acids. V was shortened by 9 bases and J by 1 base, with 16 bases between the two germline ends. General study findings and limits: Most donors were white British, females outnumbered males, and clonal diversity was possibly underestimated.

The sample was peripheral blood, taken on day 0 of AZD1222 vaccination. The V call is TRBV6-5, the J call TRBJ1-5; D perhaps matches TRBD1 (5 bases). This TCR was sampled from an adult in good health. CDR3 sequence reads: CASRSHQGSNQPQHF. The CDR3 DNA sequence: TGTGCCAGTAGGAGCCACCAGGGAAGCAATCAGCCCCAGCATTTT.